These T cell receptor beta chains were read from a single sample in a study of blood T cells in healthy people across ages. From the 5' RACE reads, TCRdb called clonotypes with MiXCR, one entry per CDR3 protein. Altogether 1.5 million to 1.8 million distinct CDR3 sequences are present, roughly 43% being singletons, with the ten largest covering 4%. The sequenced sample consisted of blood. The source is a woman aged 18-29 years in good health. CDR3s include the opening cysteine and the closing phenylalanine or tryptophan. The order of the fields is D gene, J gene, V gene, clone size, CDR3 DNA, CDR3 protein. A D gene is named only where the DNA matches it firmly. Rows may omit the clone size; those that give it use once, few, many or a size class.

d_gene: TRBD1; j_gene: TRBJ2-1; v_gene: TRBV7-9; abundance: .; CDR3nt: TGTGCCAGCAGCCGCATAGGGACAGACAGGAATGAGCAGTTCTTC; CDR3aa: CASSRIGTDRNEQFF
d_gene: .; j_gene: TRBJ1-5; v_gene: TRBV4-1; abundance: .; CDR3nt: TGCGCCAGCAGCCGAGATCGGAGAGGATATAGCAATCAGCCCCAGCATTTT; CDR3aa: CASSRDRRGYSNQPQHF
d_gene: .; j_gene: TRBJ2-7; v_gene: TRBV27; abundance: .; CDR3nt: TGTGCCAGCAGCCAACTTGACACGGGGACCCGGACTTACGAGCAGTACTTC; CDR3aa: CASSQLDTGTRTYEQYF
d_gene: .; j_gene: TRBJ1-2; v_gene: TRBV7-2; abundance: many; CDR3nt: TGTGCCAGCAGCTTAGTAGACTATGGCTACACCTTC; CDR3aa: CASSLVDYGYTF
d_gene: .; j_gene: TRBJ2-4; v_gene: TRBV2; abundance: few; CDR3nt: TGTGCCAGCAGTGAAGCCCCCGGGACCACCGTCTTGTCTAAAAACATTCAGTACTTC; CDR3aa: CASSEAPGTTVLSKNIQYF
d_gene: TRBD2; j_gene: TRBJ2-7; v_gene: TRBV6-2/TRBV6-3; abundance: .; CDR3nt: TGTGCCAGCAGGACGACTAGCTCTCTCTACGAGCAGTACTTC; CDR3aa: CASRTTSSLYEQYF
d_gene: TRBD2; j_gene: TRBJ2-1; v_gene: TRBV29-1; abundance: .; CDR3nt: TGCAGCGTCAGCGCGCGGGGGGGAAACAATGAGCAGTTCTTC; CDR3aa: CSVSARGGNNEQFF
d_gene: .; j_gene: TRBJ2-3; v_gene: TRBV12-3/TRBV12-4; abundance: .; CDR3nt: TGTGCCAGCAGTAGGACGGGTAGGGGCACAGATATGCAGTATTTT; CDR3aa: CASSRTGRGTDMQYF
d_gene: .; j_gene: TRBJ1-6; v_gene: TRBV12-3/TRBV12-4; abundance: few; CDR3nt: TGTGCCAGCAGTCAGACACAGGCGGATTCACCCCTCCACTTT; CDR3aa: CASSQTQADSPLHF
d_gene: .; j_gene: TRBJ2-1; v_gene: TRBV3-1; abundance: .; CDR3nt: TGTGCCAGCAGCCAAGCCAGGGAGCGGGCCCGCTCCTACAATGAGCAGTTCTTC; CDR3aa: CASSQARERARSYNEQFF
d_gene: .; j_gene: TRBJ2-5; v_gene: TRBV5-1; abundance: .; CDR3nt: TGCGCCAGCAGCTTGGGGTGGCAAGAGACCCAGTACTTC; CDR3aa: CASSLGWQETQYF
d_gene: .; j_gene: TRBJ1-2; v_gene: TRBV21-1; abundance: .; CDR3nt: TGTGCCAGCAGCAAAGCGGAAAGGCATAACTATGGCTACACCTTC; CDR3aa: CASSKAERHNYGYTF
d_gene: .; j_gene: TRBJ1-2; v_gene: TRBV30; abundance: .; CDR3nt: TGTGCCTGGAGTGTCAGACACGGCTATGGCTACACCTTC; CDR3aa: CAWSVRHGYGYTF
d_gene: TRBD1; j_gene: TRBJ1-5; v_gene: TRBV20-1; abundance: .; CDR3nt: TGCAGTGCTAGAGATTGGGACAGCCACAGTCAGCCCCAGCATTTT; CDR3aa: CSARDWDSHSQPQHF
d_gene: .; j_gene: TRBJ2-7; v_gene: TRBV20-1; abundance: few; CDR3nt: TGCAGTGCCGGGGCCCGAGGGACCTACGAGCAGTACTTC; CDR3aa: CSAGARGTYEQYF
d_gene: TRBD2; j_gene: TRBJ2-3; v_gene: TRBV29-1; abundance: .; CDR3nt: TGCAGCGTTGTGGGACTAGAAGGCACAGATACGCAGTATTTT; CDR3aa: CSVVGLEGTDTQYF
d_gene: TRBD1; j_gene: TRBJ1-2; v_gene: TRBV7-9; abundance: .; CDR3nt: TGTGCCAGCAGCCCAATCGGGGTGGCAACAGGGGACTATGGCTACACCTTC; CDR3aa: CASSPIGVATGDYGYTF
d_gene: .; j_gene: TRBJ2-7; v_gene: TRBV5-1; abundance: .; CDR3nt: TGCGCCAGCAGCTGGGGGACACTAGGTTACGAGCAGTACTTC; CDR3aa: CASSWGTLGYEQYF
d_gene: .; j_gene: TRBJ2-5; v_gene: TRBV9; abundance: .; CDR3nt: TGTGCCAGCAGCGTAGCAGTGGGCAGCTCTTCCCAAGAGACCCAGTACTTC; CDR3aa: CASSVAVGSSSQETQYF
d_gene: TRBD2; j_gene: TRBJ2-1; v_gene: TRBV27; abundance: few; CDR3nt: TGTGCCAGCAGTTCCGAACTAGCGGGGGGGCAAAATGAGCAGTTCTTC; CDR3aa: CASSSELAGGQNEQFF
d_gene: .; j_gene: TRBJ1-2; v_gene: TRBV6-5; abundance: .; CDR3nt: TGTGCCAGCAGTTACTCGCAATCTAACTATGGCTACACCTTC; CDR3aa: CASSYSQSNYGYTF
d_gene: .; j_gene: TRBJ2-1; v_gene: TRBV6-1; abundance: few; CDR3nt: TGTGCCAGCAGTGATATCCAGCGGGCTTTTTACAATGAGCAGTTCTTC; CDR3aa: CASSDIQRAFYNEQFF
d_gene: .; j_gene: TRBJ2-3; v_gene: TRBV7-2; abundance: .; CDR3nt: TGTGCCAGCAGCTCTCTTTTCATGACAGATACGCAGTATTTT; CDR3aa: CASSSLFMTDTQYF
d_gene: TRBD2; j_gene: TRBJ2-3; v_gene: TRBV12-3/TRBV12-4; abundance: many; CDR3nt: TGTGCCAGCAGTTTCGGCGGGAGCGGGGGGGATACGCAGTATTTT; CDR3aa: CASSFGGSGGDTQYF
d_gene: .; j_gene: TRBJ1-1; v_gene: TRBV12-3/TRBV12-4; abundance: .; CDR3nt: TGTGCCAGCAGCCGATCGAGGGGCACTAAAGCTTTCTTT; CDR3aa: CASSRSRGTKAFF
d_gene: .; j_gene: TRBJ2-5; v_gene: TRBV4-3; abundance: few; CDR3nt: TGCGCCAGCAGCCAAGATCGTACGGGTAGAGAGACCCAGTACTTC; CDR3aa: CASSQDRTGRETQYF